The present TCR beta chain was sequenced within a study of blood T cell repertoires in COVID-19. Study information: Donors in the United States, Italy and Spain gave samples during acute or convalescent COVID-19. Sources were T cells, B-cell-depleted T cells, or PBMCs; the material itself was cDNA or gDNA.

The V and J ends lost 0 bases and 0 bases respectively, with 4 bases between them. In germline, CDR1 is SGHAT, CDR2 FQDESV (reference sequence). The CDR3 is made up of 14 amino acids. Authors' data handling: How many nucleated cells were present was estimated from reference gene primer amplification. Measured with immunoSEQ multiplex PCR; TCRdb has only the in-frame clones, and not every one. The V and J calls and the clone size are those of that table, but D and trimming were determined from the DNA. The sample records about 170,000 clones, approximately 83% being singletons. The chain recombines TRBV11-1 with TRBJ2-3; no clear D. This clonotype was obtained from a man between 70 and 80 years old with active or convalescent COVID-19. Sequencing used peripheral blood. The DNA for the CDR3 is TGTGCCAGCAGCTTAGCCTCCAGCACAGATACGCAGTATTTT. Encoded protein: CASSLASSTDTQYF.